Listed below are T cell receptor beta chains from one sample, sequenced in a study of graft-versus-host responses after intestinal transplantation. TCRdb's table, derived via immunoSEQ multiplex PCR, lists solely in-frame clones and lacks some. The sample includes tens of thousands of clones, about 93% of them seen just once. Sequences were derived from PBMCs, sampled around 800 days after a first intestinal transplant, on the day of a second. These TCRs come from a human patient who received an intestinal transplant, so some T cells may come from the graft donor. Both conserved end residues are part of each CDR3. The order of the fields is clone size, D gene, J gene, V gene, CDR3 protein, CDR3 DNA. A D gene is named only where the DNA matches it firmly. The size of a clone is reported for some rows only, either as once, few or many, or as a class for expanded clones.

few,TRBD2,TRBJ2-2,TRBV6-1,CASSDGGAHTGELFF,TGTGCCAGCAGTGACGGGGGGGCGCACACCGGGGAGCTGTTTTTT
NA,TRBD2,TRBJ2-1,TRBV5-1,CASSLVLASGVNEQFF,TGCGCCAGCAGCTTGGTTTTGGCTAGCGGGGTAAATGAGCAGTTCTTC
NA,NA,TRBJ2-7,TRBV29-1,CSVEEELTYEQYF,TGCAGCGTTGAAGAGGAGCTTACCTACGAGCAGTACTTC
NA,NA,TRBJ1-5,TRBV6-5,CASSLTEQGNQPQHF,TGTGCCAGCAGTCTTACCGAACAGGGAAATCAGCCCCAGCATTTT
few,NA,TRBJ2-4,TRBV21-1,CASTSGQPTKNIQYF,TGTGCCAGCACGTCTGGACAGCCGACTAAAAACATTCAGTACTTC
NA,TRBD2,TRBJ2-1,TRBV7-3,CASSFGLAGENEQFF,TGTGCCAGCAGCTTTGGGCTAGCGGGAGAGAATGAGCAGTTCTTC
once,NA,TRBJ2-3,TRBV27,CASSLYPGTDTQYF,TGTGCCAGCAGTTTATACCCAGGTACTGATACGCAGTATTTT
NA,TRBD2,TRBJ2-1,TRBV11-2,CASSLGTSGANEQFF,TGTGCCAGCAGCTTGGGGACTAGCGGAGCCAATGAGCAGTTCTTC
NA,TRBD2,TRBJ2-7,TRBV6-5,CASRLAGGTYEQYF,TGTGCCAGCAGACTAGCGGGAGGGACCTACGAGCAGTACTTC
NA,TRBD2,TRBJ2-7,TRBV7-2,CASSPTSRRAYEQYF,TGTGCCAGCAGCCCGACTAGCAGGAGGGCCTACGAGCAGTACTTC
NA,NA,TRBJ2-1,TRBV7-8,CASSLRIRTHRGSDEQFF,TGTGCCAGCAGCTTACGAATACGGACACATAGGGGGAGCGATGAGCAGTTCTTC
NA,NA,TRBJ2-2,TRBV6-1,CASMAANTGELFF,TGTGCCAGCATGGCAGCAAACACCGGGGAGCTGTTTTTT
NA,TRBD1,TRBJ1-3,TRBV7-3,CASLKGTGELNGNTIYF,TGTGCCAGCCTAAAAGGGACAGGGGAACTTAATGGAAACACCATATATTTT
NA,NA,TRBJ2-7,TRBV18,CASSRMDGNEQYF,TGTGCCAGCTCACGAATGGACGGGAACGAGCAGTACTTC
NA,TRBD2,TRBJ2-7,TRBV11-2,CASRSTSLAGVSYEQYF,TGTGCCAGCAGGTCTACATCTCTAGCGGGAGTGTCCTACGAGCAGTACTTC
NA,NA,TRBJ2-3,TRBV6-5,CASKGPSTDTQYF,TGTGCCAGCAAGGGCCCCTCCACAGATACGCAGTATTTT
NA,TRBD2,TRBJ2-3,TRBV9,CASSVVASGPTDTQYF,TGTGCCAGCAGCGTAGTGGCTAGCGGACCCACAGATACGCAGTATTTT
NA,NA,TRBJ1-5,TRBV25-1,CASSEGGMGNQPQHF,TGTGCCAGCAGTGAAGGGGGGATGGGCAATCAGCCCCAGCATTTT
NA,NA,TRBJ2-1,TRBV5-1,CASSPATGGVLSYNEQFF,TGCGCCAGCAGCCCGGCGACTGGAGGGGTTCTTTCCTACAATGAGCAGTTCTTC
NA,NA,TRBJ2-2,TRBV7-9,CASPMASNTGELFF,TGTGCCAGTCCCATGGCGTCGAACACCGGGGAGCTGTTTTTT
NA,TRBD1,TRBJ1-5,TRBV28,CASSGTGLGSQPQHF,TGTGCCAGCAGCGGGACAGGCCTAGGGAGTCAGCCCCAGCATTTT
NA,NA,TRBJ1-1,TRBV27,CASSPHVSSEAFF,TGTGCCAGCAGTCCTCACGTGAGTTCCGAAGCTTTCTTT
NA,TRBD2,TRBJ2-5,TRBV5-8,CASFPSGRRETQYF,TGTGCCAGCTTCCCTAGCGGGAGGAGAGAGACCCAGTACTTC
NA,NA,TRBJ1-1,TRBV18,CASSPLSSRFTEAFF,TGTGCCAGCTCACCACTCTCCAGTCGGTTCACTGAAGCTTTCTTT
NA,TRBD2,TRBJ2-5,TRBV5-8,CASSLVWLAGVGQETQYF,TGTGCCAGCAGCTTGGTTTGGCTAGCGGGAGTGGGACAAGAGACCCAGTACTTC
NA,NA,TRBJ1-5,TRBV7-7,CASNLQTNEPQHF,TGTGCTAGCAACTTACAGACTAATGAACCCCAGCATTTT
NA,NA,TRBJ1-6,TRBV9,CASSPQGGPKGNSPLHF,TGTGCCAGCAGCCCCCAAGGGGGTCCGAAGGGTAATTCACCCCTCCACTTT
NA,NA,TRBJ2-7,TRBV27,CASFSAGSKHEQYF,TGTGCCAGTTTTTCCGCGGGGTCCAAACACGAGCAGTACTTC
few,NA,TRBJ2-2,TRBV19,CASSIGLSGGELFF,TGTGCCAGTAGTATAGGGCTATCGGGCGGGGAGCTGTTTTTT
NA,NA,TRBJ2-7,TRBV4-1,CASSQESGLSYEQYF,TGCGCCAGCAGCCAAGAATCGGGGTTGAGCTACGAGCAGTACTTC
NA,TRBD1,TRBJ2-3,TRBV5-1,CASSRGTGSVTDTQYF,TGCGCCAGCAGCAGAGGGACAGGGTCAGTTACAGATACGCAGTATTTT
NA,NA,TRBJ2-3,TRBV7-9,CASSSWGISTDTQYF,TGTGCCAGCAGCTCTTGGGGCATTAGCACAGATACGCAGTATTTT
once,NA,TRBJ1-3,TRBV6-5,CASSYQPTWLGNTIYF,TGTGCCAGCAGTTACCAACCGACGTGGCTTGGAAACACCATATATTTT
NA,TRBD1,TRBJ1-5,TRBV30,CAWSVGDRGNQPQHF,TGTGCCTGGAGCGTAGGGGACAGGGGCAATCAGCCCCAGCATTTT
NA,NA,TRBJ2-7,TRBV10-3,CAISAGISSVYEQYF,TGTGCCATCAGCGCCGGGATAAGTTCGGTCTACGAGCAGTACTTC
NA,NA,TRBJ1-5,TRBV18,CASSPPGEALGVSNQPQHF,TGTGCCAGCTCACCACCCGGTGAGGCGTTGGGGGTTAGCAATCAGCCCCAGCATTTT
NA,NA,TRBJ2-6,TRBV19,CASSTSGISGANVLTF,TGTGCCAGTAGTACGTCAGGGATCTCTGGGGCCAACGTCCTGACTTTC
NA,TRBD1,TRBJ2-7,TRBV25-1,CASSAGTGGYEQYF,TGTGCCAGCAGTGCTGGGACAGGGGGCTACGAGCAGTACTTC
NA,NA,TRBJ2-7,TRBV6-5,CASRRGRPWEQYF,TGTGCCAGCCGAAGGGGACGGCCGTGGGAGCAGTACTTC
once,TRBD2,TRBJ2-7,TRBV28,CASSSLAGDYYEQYF,TGTGCCAGCAGTTCCTTAGCGGGAGACTACTACGAGCAGTACTTC
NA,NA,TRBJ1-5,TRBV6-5,CASSYSGGNQPQHF,TGTGCCAGCAGTTACTCCGGGGGAAATCAGCCCCAGCATTTT
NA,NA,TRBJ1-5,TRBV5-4,CASSLYGSDQPQHF,TGTGCCAGCAGCTTGTACGGGAGCGATCAGCCCCAGCATTTT
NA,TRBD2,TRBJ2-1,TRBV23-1,CASGLADYNEQFF,TGCGCCAGCGGACTAGCGGACTACAATGAGCAGTTCTTC
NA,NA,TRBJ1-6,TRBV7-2,CASSLAFDPRSPLHF,TGTGCCAGCAGCTTAGCCTTTGATCCTCGGTCACCCCTCCACTTT